This TCR beta chain was sequenced for a study of CD8 T cells in Susac syndrome. Blood CD8+ and CD4+ T cells underwent high-throughput TCR beta sequencing. The multiple sclerosis control group comprised treatment-naive patients with stable or active relapsing-remitting disease. The TEMRA cells underwent FACS enrichment, while the CD8+ and CD4+ T cells underwent negative isolation. It was with random hexamers that roughly 0.45 to 1 ug RNA was reverse transcribed. Amplification of the TCR beta CDR3 was carried out by immunoSEQ multiplex PCR, which spanned a total of 54 Vbeta and 13 Jbeta segments. TCRdb redid the calling of the immunoSEQ multiplex PCR reads with MiXCR, one entry per CDR3 protein. The sample shows 250,000 to 350,000 distinct CDR3 sequences, roughly 84% of them seen only once. CDR1 and CDR2 from the germline V gene are SNHLY and FYNNEI. This CDR3 is 12 amino acids long. V was cut by 6 bases and J by 4 bases, with 10 bases left in between.

The TCR comes from a human donor with multiple sclerosis. Material for sequencing was CD8+ T cells from PBMCs. The rearrangement uses TRBV2 and TRBJ2-7, with D perhaps matching TRBD1 (6 bases). CDR3 loop: CASRGTQYEQYF. CDR3 nucleotides: TGTGCCAGCAGAGGGACACAATACGAGCAGTACTTC.